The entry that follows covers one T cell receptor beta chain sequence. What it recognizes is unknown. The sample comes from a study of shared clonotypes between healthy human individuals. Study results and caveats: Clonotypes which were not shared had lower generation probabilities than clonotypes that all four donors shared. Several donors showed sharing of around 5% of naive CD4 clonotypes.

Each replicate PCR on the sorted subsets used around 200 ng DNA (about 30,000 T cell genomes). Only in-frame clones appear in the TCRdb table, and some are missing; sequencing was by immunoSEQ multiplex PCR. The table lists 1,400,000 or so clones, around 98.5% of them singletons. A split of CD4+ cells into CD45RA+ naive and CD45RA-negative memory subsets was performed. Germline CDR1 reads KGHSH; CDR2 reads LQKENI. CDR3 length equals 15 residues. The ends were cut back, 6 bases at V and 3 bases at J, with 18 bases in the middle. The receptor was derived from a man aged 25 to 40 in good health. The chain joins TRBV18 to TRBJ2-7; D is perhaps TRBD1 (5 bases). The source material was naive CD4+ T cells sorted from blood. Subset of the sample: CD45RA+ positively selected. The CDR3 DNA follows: TGTGCCAGCTCTCCTTATCAGGGTATCTTCTACGAGCAGTACTTC. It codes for CASSPYQGIFYEQYF.